Following are 28 T cell receptor beta chains from one sample sequenced in a study of blood T cell repertoires in COVID-19. Generated by immunoSEQ multiplex PCR, the TCRdb table keeps only in-frame clones and is missing some. The top ten clones hold 1% to 1.5% of a sample with under 250,000 clones, approximately 90% of them seen once. Sequences were obtained from peripheral blood. The source of these receptors is a man between 25 and 39 years old with acute or convalescent COVID-19.

The chain has TRBV28 and TRBJ1-3; perhaps TRBD1 as D (6 bases). V lost 5 bases and J 4 bases, leaving 12 bases between the germline ends. Germline V gene sequence: CDR1 MDHEN, CDR2 SYDVKM. This CDR3 has 14 amino acids. The CDR3 is CASSGPGVGNTIYF. The CDR3 coding sequence is TGTGCCAGCAGTGGACCAGGGGTAGGAAACACCATATATTTT. The full variable domain, in which reference TRBV28 and TRBJ1-3 provide the parts outside the CDR3, is DVKVTQSSRYLVKRTGEKVFLECVQDMDHENMFWYRQDPGLGLRLIYFSYDVKMKEKGDIPEGYSVSREKKERFSLILESASTNQTSMYLCASSGPGVGNTIYFGEGSWLTVV.

The genes are TRBV6-5 and TRBJ2-2, with D tentatively TRBD1 (5 bases). The CDR3 runs to 15 residues. Per the germline V gene, CDR1 is MNHEY and CDR2 is SVGAGI. The V gene lost 0 bases and the J gene lost 9 bases, with 14 bases spanning the gap. The CDR3 nucleotides read TGTGCCAGCAGTTACTCGAACCAGGGCCGCAGGGAGCTGTTTTTT. Its protein product is CASSYSNQGRRELFF.

This clone was recorded only once. The chain has TRBV6-1 and TRBJ1-2; TRBD1 matches at 7 bases. The V gene's germline CDR1 is MNHNS and CDR2 SASEGT. The V gene end was trimmed by 4 bases and the J gene end by 7 bases; junction bases not matched to a gene: 15. The CDR3 is 16 residues long. In nucleotides, the CDR3 is TGTGCCAGCAGTGTGAGTTCGACCGGGACAGTTTTTGGCTACACCTTC. Amino acids: CASSVSSTGTVFGYTF.

This chain joins TRBV29-1 and TRBJ2-1, with a tentative D call TRBD2 (6 bases). The ends were cut back, 5 bases at V and 6 bases at J, with 17 bases in the middle. This CDR3 is built from 14 residues. Germline assignment: CDR1 SQVTM and CDR2 ANQGSEA. In nucleotides, the CDR3 is TGCAGCGTTAGTCCGAACGGGAGAACCAATGAGCAGTTCTTC. It specifies CSVSPNGRTNEQFF.

This clone was seen just once. The J gene is TRBJ2-7, the V gene TRBV19; D is ambiguous. Trimming took off 5 bases at V and 4 bases at J, with 15 bases between the two ends. There are 14 residues in the CDR3. Looked up from germline, CDR1 is LNHDA and CDR2 is SQIVND (reference sequence). The DNA for the CDR3 is TGTGCCAGTAGTTTCAGTCATGTCCCTTACGAGCAGTACTTC. Its translation is CASSFSHVPYEQYF.

The genes are TRBV18 and TRBJ1-5, with 7 bases lining up with TRBD1. Germline CDR1 reads KGHSH; CDR2 reads LQKENI. The CDR3 is made up of 17 amino acids. J was trimmed by 2 bases and V by 3 bases; bases with no gene match: 10. CDR3 sequence reads: CASSPAEGALGNQPQHF. The CDR3 region has the DNA TGTGCCAGCTCACCCGCGGAGGGGGCCCTGGGCAATCAGCCCCAGCATTTT.

This clone was recorded only once. The chain has TRBV6-5 and TRBJ2-7; possible D gene TRBD1, 6 bases. The V gene lost 6 bases and the J gene lost 2 bases, with 17 bases spanning the gap. Germline loops: CDR1 MNHEY, CDR2 SVGAGI. This CDR3 region has 15 residues. CDR3 amino acids: CASSLMGTPTYEQYF. The CDR3 DNA follows: TGTGCCAGCAGCTTAATGGGGACACCTACCTACGAGCAGTACTTC.

This clone was found a few times. This chain uses TRBV3-1 (or the pseudogene TRBV3-2) with TRBJ1-2; 7 bases align to TRBD1. This CDR3 region has 17 residues. Germline-derived CDR1 and CDR2 are LGHDT and YNNKEL (reference sequence). The V gene end was trimmed by 4 bases and the J gene end by 0 bases; junction bases not matched to a gene: 11. The CDR3 DNA follows: TGTGCCAGCAGCCCACAGGGGCTAGGGGGCACTAACTATGGCTACACCTTC. This gives the protein CASSPQGLGGTNYGYTF.

The chain employs TRBV5-1 and TRBJ1-1; possibly TRBD1 for D (5 bases). The CDR3 has 15 residues. Per germline, CDR1 SGHRS and CDR2 YFSETQ. Trimming took 5 bases from V and 0 from J, leaving 14 bases between them. In DNA form, the CDR3 reads TGCGCCAGCAGAAAAAAACAGGTGATGAACACTGAAGCTTTCTTT. Residues: CASRKKQVMNTEAFF.

The chain combines TRBV3-1 (or the pseudogene TRBV3-2) with TRBJ1-6; D ambiguous. This CDR3 has 12 amino acids. The germline CDR1 and CDR2 sequences are LGHDT and YNNKEL (reference sequence). The V end lost 1 base, the J end lost 15 bases, and 10 bases lay between the germline ends. The CDR3 DNA is TGTGCCAGCAGCCAAGTAAGCCAAAACCTCCACTTT. It codes for CASSQVSQNLHF.

V is TRBV6-5 and J is TRBJ1-1, with D perhaps TRBD1 (6 bases). The CDR3 extends over 14 amino acids. Trimming removed 2 bases at V and 4 bases at J, with 11 bases between. In germline, CDR1 is MNHEY, CDR2 SVGAGI. The CDR3 loop reads CASSYLGGGTEAFF. CDR3 DNA: TGTGCCAGCAGTTACCTGGGAGGGGGCACTGAAGCTTTCTTT.

The rearrangement links TRBV7-3 to TRBJ2-5; 9 bases fit TRBD1. Germline V lookup: CDR1 SGHTA, CDR2 FQGTGA. Unmatched junction bases numbered 12, after V lost 2 bases and J lost 5 bases. The CDR3 extends over 17 amino acids. The CDR3 is CASSLAGKTGGLETQYF. The CDR3 DNA reads as TGTGCCAGCAGCTTAGCGGGCAAGACAGGGGGTCTGGAGACCCAGTACTTC.

The V and J genes are TRBV6-5 and TRBJ2-5; D is possibly TRBD2 (6 bases). V dropped 8 bases and J dropped 5 bases, with 21 bases sitting between them. In germline, CDR1 is MNHEY, CDR2 SVGAGI. The CDR3 length is 15 residues. CDR3 sequence: CASVTSGPLRETQYF. CDR3 coding DNA: TGTGCCAGCGTAACGAGCGGGCCCCTGAGGGAGACCCAGTACTTC.

The chain couples TRBV28 to TRBJ2-7; D might be TRBD1 (6 bases). Germline V CDR1 and CDR2: MDHEN, SYDVKM. This CDR3 comprises 13 residues. Trimming removed 7 bases from V and 1 base from J, with 11 bases in between. CDR3 DNA: TGTGCCAGCATTATGACAGGATCCTACGAGCAGTACTTC. The encoded protein is CASIMTGSYEQYF. The whole variable domain, remainder taken from reference TRBV28 and TRBJ2-7, is DVKVTQSSRYLVKRTGEKVFLECVQDMDHENMFWYRQDPGLGLRLIYFSYDVKMKEKGDIPEGYSVSREKKERFSLILESASTNQTSMYLCASIMTGSYEQYFGPGTRLTVT.

The V and J genes are TRBV18 and TRBJ1-1; D unclear. V was pared by 3 bases and J by 0 bases, with 5 bases between. Germline V gene lookup returns CDR1 KGHSH and CDR2 LQKENI. The CDR3 has 13 residues. In DNA, the CDR3 is TGTGCCAGCTCACCGTTAATGAACACTGAAGCTTTCTTT. This codes for CASSPLMNTEAFF.

The chain joins TRBV29-1 to TRBJ2-3; TRBD1 matches at 9 bases. The CDR3 length is 18 residues. In germline, CDR1 is SQVTM, CDR2 ANQGSEA. J gave up 1 base and V 6 bases, and 17 bases lay outside the gene matches. CDR3 sequence: CSVGRDLKWTGGTDTQYF. The CDR3 DNA sequence: TGCAGCGTGGGCAGAGACCTTAAATGGACAGGGGGCACAGATACGCAGTATTTT.

The chain employs TRBV19 and TRBJ2-3; 9 bases are a match to TRBD1. Germline CDR1 reads LNHDA; CDR2 reads SQIVND (reference sequence). The CDR3 is made up of 15 amino acids. J gave up 3 bases and V 3 bases, and 4 bases lay outside the gene matches. CDR3 DNA: TGTGCCAGTAGTATGGGCGACAGGGGGACAGATACGCAGTATTTT. As protein: CASSMGDRGTDTQYF. Complete variable domain (other parts from reference TRBV19 and TRBJ2-3): DGGITQSPKYLFRKEGQNVTLSCEQNLNHDAMYWYRQDPGQGLRLIYYSQIVNDFQKGDIAEGYSVSREKKESFPLTVTSAQKNPTAFYLCASSMGDRGTDTQYFGPGTRLTVL.

This clone was recorded once. The V call is TRBV7-2, the J call TRBJ1-1; D perhaps matches TRBD1 (5 bases). Germline assignment: CDR1 SGHTA and CDR2 FQGNSA. The CDR3 runs to 16 residues. The V end was cut by 5 bases, the J end by 1 base, with 17 bases between. This chain's CDR3 is CASSPGRLRRNTEAFF. In DNA form, the CDR3 reads TGTGCCAGCAGCCCAGGGAGGCTGAGGAGGAACACTGAAGCTTTCTTT. Combining the CDR3 with reference TRBV7-2 and TRBJ1-1 gives the whole variable domain GAGVSQSPSNKVTEKGKDVELRCDPISGHTALYWYRQSLGQGLEFLIYFQGNSAPDKSGLPSDRFSAERTGGSVSTLTIQRTQQEDSAVYLCASSPGRLRRNTEAFFGQGTRLTVV.

The chain recombines TRBV5-6 with TRBJ1-5, with D unresolved. The CDR3 consists of 15 residues. V shed 6 bases and J shed 5 bases, with 18 bases lying between them. Per the germline V gene, CDR1 is SGHDT and CDR2 is YYEEEE. CDR3 loop: CASTFGVGPDQPQHF. Written as DNA, the CDR3 is TGTGCCAGCACCTTCGGGGTAGGCCCCGATCAGCCCCAGCATTTT.

V gene TRBV18 combines with J gene TRBJ2-5; a weak D match, TRBD2 (5 bases). Germline CDR1 is KGHSH and CDR2 is LQKENI. CDR3 size: 15 residues. The ends were cut back, 2 bases at V and 3 bases at J, with 13 bases in the middle. CDR3 sequence (DNA): TGTGCCAGCTCACCAGGTGAATTGCGGGAAGAGACCCAGTACTTC. Its translation: CASSPGELREETQYF.

This clone was seen more than once but under ten times. The CDR3 DNA sequence: TGTGCCAGTAGCCAGGGGGCAGGGGAGCAGTACTTC. Its translation is CASSQGAGEQYF. The rearrangement uses TRBV19 and TRBJ2-7, with 8 bases matching TRBD1. The CDR3 is 12 amino acids. Germline CDR1 LNHDA, CDR2 SQIVND (reference sequence). Trimming removed 6 bases from V and 7 bases from J; junction bases left unmatched: 5.

The rearrangement links TRBV25-1 to TRBJ1-6; 9 bases are shared with TRBD1. Germline V gene sequence: CDR1 MGHDK, CDR2 SYGVNS. The trim removed 3 bases at V and 10 bases at J, leaving 7 bases unmatched. This CDR3 has 15 amino acids. CDR3 nucleotide sequence: TGTGCCAGCAGTGACTCCGGGACAGGGTGGTCACCCCTCCACTTT. It encodes CASSDSGTGWSPLHF. The whole variable domain, remainder taken from reference TRBV25-1 and TRBJ1-6, is EADIYQTPRYLVIGTGKKITLECSQTMGHDKMYWYQQDPGMELHLIHYSYGVNSTEKGDLSSESTVSRIRTEHFPLTLESARPSHTSQYLCASSDSGTGWSPLHFGNGTRLTVT.

A word on this clone: Compared with germline, one end of the junction differs, possibly owing to a read error. Within the sample, other DNA sequences also encode this same CDR3. The V gene is TRBV7-6, the J gene TRBJ2-7, with D perhaps matching TRBD2 (5 bases). Germline CDR1 and CDR2: SGHVS and FNYEAQ. The CDR3 spans 8 residues. DNA for the CDR3: TGTGCCAGCCGGGGAGAGTACTTT. Protein product: CASRGEYF.

This rearrangement joins TRBV23-1 to TRBJ2-5, with 7 bases identical to TRBD2. TRBV23-1 falls under the ORF class, with uncertain function. V was clipped by 6 bases and J by 3 bases; unmatched bases: 10. The CDR3 has 15 amino acids. This CDR3 reads CASSLAEQDKETQYF. The CDR3 DNA reads TGCGCCAGCAGCCTAGCGGAACAGGACAAAGAGACCCAGTACTTC.

The gene calls are TRBV10-3 and TRBJ2-5; 8 nucleotides agree with TRBD1. The germline gives CDR1 ENHRY, CDR2 SYGVKD. The V segment lost 4 bases and the J segment 3 bases; nucleotides outside the gene matches: 7. This CDR3 has 15 amino acids. CDR3 in amino acids: CAISGTGWLEETQYF. The DNA for the CDR3 is TGTGCCATCAGTGGGACAGGGTGGTTGGAAGAGACCCAGTACTTC.

The V gene is TRBV5-1, the J gene TRBJ1-1; possible D gene TRBD1, 5 bases. The CDR3 is 14 residues long. Germline V lookup: CDR1 SGHRS, CDR2 YFSETQ. V lost 3 bases and J lost 5, with 14 bases in between. The DNA for the CDR3 is TGCGCCAGCAGCTCGTCAAACCGGGGGACTGAAGCTTTCTTT. It yields the protein CASSSSNRGTEAFF.

The V call is TRBV6-5, the J call TRBJ2-2; a weak D match, TRBD2 (7 bases). This CDR3 spans 16 amino acids. The V and J ends lost 2 bases and 4 bases respectively, with 14 bases between them. CDR1 is MNHEY and CDR2 is SVGAGI in the germline V gene. The CDR3 loop reads CASSYEGGRVTGELFF. The DNA for the CDR3 is TGTGCCAGCAGTTACGAAGGGGGGAGGGTCACCGGGGAGCTGTTTTTT.

The V gene is TRBV3-1 (or the pseudogene TRBV3-2), the J gene TRBJ2-2; 10 bases map to TRBD2. The CDR3 has 15 amino acids. In germline, CDR1 is LGHDT, CDR2 YNNKEL (reference sequence). Trimming took 2 bases from V and 4 from J; bases not matched to a gene: 1. DNA of the CDR3: TGTGCCAGCAGCCAACTAGCGGGGGCCACCGGGGAGCTGTTTTTT. Its translation is CASSQLAGATGELFF.